The 23 T cell receptor beta chains given below trace back to one sample, sequenced in a study of human T cells and chemical hapten exposure. Time point specified: patch test 1, 2 weeks after DPC sensitization. Noted treatment: therapeutic diphenylcyclopropenone sensitization with weekly scalp DPC. TCRdb independently ran MiXCR on the RACE reads; one entry per CDR3 protein. The top ten hold under 4.5% of the sample, which has approximately 110,000 distinct CDR3 sequences, about 11% seen once. Sequences were derived from whole blood, sampled in connection with sensitization to the hapten diphenylcyclopropenone (DPC). The receptors originated from a woman aged 40 to 50 with alopecia areata. Some clones in this sample may be carry-over from other donors' samples.

This clonotype showed up just a few times. The chain links TRBV19 to TRBJ2-1; a weak D match, TRBD2 (7 bases). The ends were cut back, 4 bases at V and 8 bases at J, with 18 bases in the middle. Looked up from germline, CDR1 is LNHDA and CDR2 is SQIVND (reference sequence). There are 15 residues in the CDR3. CDR3 protein: CASSTLGGGGYEQFF. The CDR3 bases are TGTGCCAGTAGTACCCTCGGGGGCGGGGGATATGAGCAGTTCTTC.

This clonotype was detected many times. V usage is TRBV18 and J usage is TRBJ2-1; no clear D gene. The CDR3 spans 16 residues. Trimming cost V 6 bases and J 10 bases, with 25 bases left between them. CDR1 KGHSH and CDR2 LQKENI come from the germline V gene. CDR3 nucleotides: TGTGCCAGCTCCGATCTTCCGACGTCCCCTTCATCCGAGCAGTTCTTC. It specifies CASSDLPTSPSSEQFF.

This clonotype was seen many times. The chain employs TRBV7-2 and TRBJ1-2, with 9 bases matching TRBD1. Germline CDR1 reads SGHTA; CDR2 reads FQGNSA. The CDR3 consists of 13 residues. The ends lost 5 bases at V and 6 bases at J; junction bases unmatched: 4. DNA for the CDR3: TGTGCCAGCAGCCCACAGGGGGCCGATGGCTACACCTTC. Amino acids: CASSPQGADGYTF. The whole variable domain, remainder taken from reference TRBV7-2 and TRBJ1-2, is GAGVSQSPSNKVTEKGKDVELRCDPISGHTALYWYRQSLGQGLEFLIYFQGNSAPDKSGLPSDRFSAERTGGSVSTLTIQRTQQEDSAVYLCASSPQGADGYTFGSGTRLTVV.

This clonotype was found a few times. The chain links TRBV2 to TRBJ1-5; 8 positions match TRBD1. The CDR3 is 15 residues long. V dropped 6 bases and J dropped 0; count of bases not matched to a gene: 4. CDR1 and CDR2 from the germline V gene are SNHLY and FYNNEI. The CDR3 reads CASRAGQASNQPQHF. CDR3 sequence (DNA): TGTGCCAGCAGGGCGGGACAGGCTAGCAATCAGCCCCAGCATTTT. The full variable domain, completed using reference TRBV2 and TRBJ1-5, is EPEVTQTPSHQVTQMGQEVILRCVPISNHLYFYWYRQILGQKVEFLVSFYNNEISEKSEIFDDQFSVERPDGSNFTLKIRSTKLEDSAMYFCASRAGQASNQPQHFGDGTRLSIL.

This clonotype was picked up many times. The chain recombines TRBV4-2 with TRBJ2-2; 16 bases fit TRBD2. Germline-derived CDR1 and CDR2 are LGHNA and YNFKEQ. Trimming at V came to 3 bases and at J to 2 bases, leaving 12 bases not matched to a gene. The CDR3 spans 21 residues. CDR3 nucleotides: TGTGCCAGCAGCCAGCCTTTTCCGGGACTAGCGGGGGGGCGAAACACCGGGGAGCTGTTTTTT. Translated, it gives CASSQPFPGLAGGRNTGELFF.

On this clonotype itself: A clone one base away is much larger, so this may be a read error. The chain employs TRBV12-3 or TRBV12-4 and TRBJ2-7, with 7 nucleotides matching TRBD2. This CDR3 contains 14 residues. The V and J ends lost 1 base and 3 bases, in that order; junction bases with no gene match: 3. CDR3 sequence: CASSLGCGSYEQYF. The CDR3 DNA reads as TGTGCCAGCAGTTTAGGGTGCGGGAGCTACGAGCAGTACTTC.

The chain combines TRBV7-7 with TRBJ2-1; 7 bases match TRBD1. Germline V gene lookup returns CDR1 SSHAT and CDR2 FNYEAQ (reference sequence). The V and J ends lost 5 bases and 1 base, in that order; junction bases with no gene match: 8. The CDR3 has 16 amino acids. The CDR3 is CASSQGPGQSYNEQFF. The CDR3 DNA sequence: TGTGCCAGCAGCCAAGGACCGGGACAGTCCTACAATGAGCAGTTCTTC.

This chain connects TRBV20-1 to TRBJ1-1, with D possibly being TRBD1 (6 bases). This CDR3 region has 15 residues. Trimming shortened V by 6 bases and J by 3 bases, and 20 bases separated the two germline ends. CDR1 and CDR2 (germline): DFQATT, SNEGSKA (reference sequence). The CDR3 DNA reads TGCAGTGCCCGGGACATCGGCTATTCGGACACTGAAGCTTTCTTT. It encodes CSARDIGYSDTEAFF.

This clonotype was observed at least ten times. The chain is built from TRBV6-2 or TRBV6-3 and TRBJ2-1, with D maybe TRBD2 (5 bases). Germline V CDR1 and CDR2: MNHEY, SVGEGT. The CDR3 runs 12 residues. V was shortened by 6 bases and J by 9 bases, with 12 bases between the two germline ends. This chain's CDR3 is CASRDGLGEQFF. CDR3 coding DNA: TGTGCCAGCAGGGATGGACTGGGTGAGCAGTTCTTC.

This clonotype was observed a few times. The chain is built from TRBV28 and TRBJ2-7; D is perhaps TRBD1 (5 bases). The CDR3 contains 15 residues. Deletions cut 3 bases from V and 0 bases from J, with 12 bases between. Germline loops: CDR1 MDHEN, CDR2 SYDVKM. CDR3 coding DNA: TGTGCCAGCAGTTTTAGGGGCCCGAGCTCCTACGAGCAGTACTTC. Translation: CASSFRGPSSYEQYF.

The CDR3 is CAWSHGPRQGGWQETQYF. The CDR3 region has the DNA TGTGCCTGGAGCCACGGCCCCCGACAGGGAGGCTGGCAAGAGACCCAGTACTTC. The V gene is TRBV30, the J gene TRBJ2-5; perhaps TRBD1 as D (7 bases). The germline gives CDR1 GTSNPN, CDR2 SVGIG (reference sequence). The CDR3 is 18 amino acids. The V end was cut by 3 bases, the J end by 2 bases, with 25 bases between.

This clonotype appeared a few times. The rearrangement uses TRBV2 and TRBJ2-3; possible D gene TRBD2, 6 bases. Trimming removed 6 bases from V and 4 bases from J, with 11 bases in between. Germline V lookup: CDR1 SNHLY, CDR2 FYNNEI. The length of the CDR3 is 13 residues. As DNA, the CDR3 is TGTGCCAGCAGCGGAGGGACCTCAGATACGCAGTATTTT. Protein: CASSGGTSDTQYF.

This rearrangement joins TRBV5-6 to TRBJ2-6, with a weak D call TRBD1 (5 bases). CDR3 length: 16 amino acids. V was shortened by 5 bases and J by 4 bases, with 16 bases between the two germline ends. Germline CDR1 SGHDT, CDR2 YYEEEE. The CDR3 protein is CASRLFRDSGANVLTF. The CDR3 bases are TGTGCCAGCAGACTTTTCAGGGATTCCGGGGCCAACGTCCTGACTTTC.

This clonotype appeared a few times. The rearrangement uses TRBV10-3 and TRBJ1-5; a possible D gene is TRBD1 (6 bases). V dropped 5 bases and J dropped 6 bases, with 8 bases sitting between them. This CDR3 region has 12 residues. CDR1 ENHRY and CDR2 SYGVKD come from the germline V gene. CDR3 in DNA: TGTGCCATCAGTACAGGGATTCAGCCCCAGCATTTT. Protein sequence: CAISTGIQPQHF.

This clonotype was seen only a few times. V gene TRBV6-2 or TRBV6-3 combines with J gene TRBJ2-3; possible D gene TRBD2, 6 bases. This CDR3 comprises 15 residues. V was shortened by 5 bases and J by 11 bases, with 23 bases between the two germline ends. Germline values: CDR1 MNHEY, CDR2 SVGEGT. Here the CDR3 reads CASSLRRDSKVRQYF. The DNA for the CDR3 is TGTGCCAGCAGTCTCCGCCGGGACTCCAAAGTGAGGCAGTATTTT.

This clonotype has just a few counts. For the CDR3, the DNA is TGTGCCAGCAGAAAACAGGGGACTGAAGCTTTCTTT. Its translation is CASRKQGTEAFF. The V and J genes are TRBV7-9 and TRBJ1-1, with 7 bases aligning to TRBD1. After removal of 6 bases from V and 5 bases from J, the junction contained 3 bases not matched to a gene. Germline CDR1 SEHNR, CDR2 FQNEAQ (reference sequence). The CDR3 has 12 residues. Together with reference TRBV7-9 and TRBJ1-1, the CDR3 gives the full variable domain: DTGVSQNPRHKITKRGQNVTFRCDPISEHNRLYWYRQTLGQGPEFLTYFQNEAQLEKSRLLSDRFSAERPKGSFSTLEIQRTEQGDSAMYLCASRKQGTEAFFGQGTRLTVV.

Ten or more counts support this clonotype. This chain joins TRBV28 and TRBJ2-7; D may match TRBD1 or TRBD2 (5 bases each). V was clipped by 6 bases and J by 0 bases, with 18 bases between them. Per germline, CDR1 MDHEN and CDR2 SYDVKM. The CDR3 contains 16 residues. The CDR3 protein is CASSLPTGTSSYEQYF. CDR3 DNA: TGTGCCAGCAGCCTCCCGACCGGGACCTCCTCCTACGAGCAGTACTTC.

This clonotype was observed a few times. The chain couples TRBV29-1 to TRBJ1-1; 8 bases agree with TRBD1. The CDR3 contains 13 residues. Looked up from germline, CDR1 is SQVTM and CDR2 is ANQGSEA. Trimming at V came to 7 bases and at J to 4 bases, leaving 8 bases not matched to a gene. CDR3 coding DNA: TGCAGCGGGACACAGGGGGTGATCACTGAAGCTTTCTTT. Amino acids: CSGTQGVITEAFF.

The V call is TRBV9, the J call TRBJ2-7; a weak D match, TRBD1 (6 bases). CDR3 length: 15 residues. CDR1 SGDLS and CDR2 YYNGEE come from the germline V gene. Trimming removed 0 bases from V and 2 bases from J, with 12 bases in between. CDR3 in amino acids: CASSVGARGTYEQYF. In DNA form, the CDR3 reads TGTGCCAGCAGCGTAGGTGCTAGGGGGACCTACGAGCAGTACTTC.

This clonotype was recorded many times. The genes are TRBV11-1 and TRBJ2-1; weak D call: TRBD1 (6 bases). This CDR3 region has 15 residues. The germline gives CDR1 SGHAT, CDR2 FQDESV (reference sequence). The V and J ends lost 5 bases and 0 bases respectively, with 11 bases between them. CDR3 DNA sequence: TGTGCCAGCAGCCCCGGGACACACTCCTACAATGAGCAGTTCTTC. Its translation: CASSPGTHSYNEQFF.

The table lists this clonotype with a few counts. The rearrangement uses TRBV29-1 and TRBJ2-1, with TRBD2 as a possible D gene (6 bases). Per the germline V gene, CDR1 is SQVTM and CDR2 is ANQGSEA. The CDR3 contains 14 residues. The ends were cut back, 4 bases at V and 4 bases at J, with 14 bases in the middle. The CDR3 sequence: CSVVRGVGYNEQFF. The CDR3 region has the DNA TGCAGCGTTGTCCGCGGGGTGGGATACAATGAGCAGTTCTTC.

There are a few counts of this clonotype. This chain links TRBV28 with TRBJ1-5; the D gene is possibly TRBD1 (5 bases). V gave up 8 bases and J gave up 6 bases, with 14 bases separating them. CDR3 length: 13 amino acids. Germline V gene lookup returns CDR1 MDHEN and CDR2 SYDVKM. The chain's CDR3 is CASSITGGQPQHF. The CDR3 DNA follows: TGTGCCAGCTCAATAACCGGGGGTCAGCCCCAGCATTTT. The full variable domain, in which reference TRBV28 and TRBJ1-5 provide the parts outside the CDR3, is DVKVTQSSRYLVKRTGEKVFLECVQDMDHENMFWYRQDPGLGLRLIYFSYDVKMKEKGDIPEGYSVSREKKERFSLILESASTNQTSMYLCASSITGGQPQHFGDGTRLSIL.

This clonotype was observed a few times. The chain has TRBV5-5 and TRBJ1-2; D is ambiguous. Germline CDR1 and CDR2: SGHKS and YYEKEE (reference sequence). This CDR3 spans 12 amino acids. V was trimmed by 3 bases and J by 6 bases, leaving 9 bases between them. Here the CDR3 DNA reads TGTGCCAGCAGCTATAACACGGATGGCTACACCTTC. It codes for CASSYNTDGYTF.